This entry is about one T cell receptor (beta chain). The data originate from a study of technical replicates of blood from a handful of donors. Germline trimming cut 6 bases from V and 7 bases from J; bases unmatched to any gene: 9. Looked up from germline, CDR1 is SNHLY and CDR2 is FYNNEI. The CDR3 sequence is 14 residues long. Clones were read by immunoSEQ multiplex PCR, and TCRdb kept only the in-frame ones, dropping some. The repertoire holds 45,000 to 65,000 clones, with about 95% as singletons. This receptor was taken from a human donor in good health. Some clones in this sample may be carry-over from other donors' samples. This chain uses TRBV2 with TRBJ2-7; TRBD2 aligns across 10 bases. Sequenced material: PBMCs. The CDR3: CASSPSGGGGEQYF. The CDR3 DNA sequence: TGTGCCAGCAGCCCTAGCGGGGGAGGAGGGGAGCAGTACTTC.